The following is a TCR beta chain sequence with its context. This entry is derived from a study of cytomegalovirus exposure and HLA in healthy donors. There are 15 residues in the CDR3. The junction had 11 bases not matched to a gene; V was cut back by 6 bases and J by 4 bases. The germline CDR1 and CDR2 sequences are MNHEY and SVGAGI. The PCR employed 60 Vbeta primers together with 13 Jbeta primers. Generated by immunoSEQ multiplex PCR, the TCRdb table keeps only in-frame clones and is missing some. The sample totals over 100,000 clones. The clonotype was recovered from a man younger than 40 in good health and CMV-seronegative. The rearrangement joins TRBV6-5 to TRBJ1-2; 7 positions agree with TRBD1. Sequencing input: PBMCs. CDR3 protein: CASSPGTDGFYGYTF. The CDR3 region has the DNA TGTGCCAGCAGCCCCGGGACAGACGGGTTCTATGGCTACACCTTC.